Following are 30 T cell receptor beta chains from one sample sequenced in a study of cytomegalovirus exposure and HLA in healthy donors. 13 Jbeta primers and 60 Vbeta primers were used for the PCR. Profiling relied on immunoSEQ multiplex PCR, and the TCRdb table lists in-frame clones only, not all of them. The data contain about 120,000 clones, about 85% of them singletons. Material for sequencing was PBMCs. The source of these receptors is a man younger than 30 in good health and CMV-seropositive.

The V and J genes are TRBV27 and TRBJ1-6; D gene uncertain. This CDR3 contains 13 residues. Trimming removed 6 bases from V and 15 bases from J, with 18 bases in between. CDR1 and CDR2 (germline): MNHEY, SMNVEV (reference sequence). Here the CDR3 reads CASRGIGSPDLHF. In DNA, the CDR3 is TGTGCCAGCAGGGGAATTGGGAGTCCGGACCTCCACTTT.

CDR3 region: CASSAGEGSEQYF. CDR3 bases: TGTGCCAGCAGTGCCGGGGAGGGGTCCGAGCAGTACTTC. The chain combines TRBV6-4 with TRBJ2-7; TRBD2 matches at 7 bases. The CDR3 contains 13 residues. Trimming took 4 bases from V and 6 from J; bases not matched to a gene: 6. Germline assignment: CDR1 MRHNA and CDR2 SNTAGT.

V gene TRBV9 combines with J gene TRBJ2-3; TRBD2 matches 11 bases. The germline CDR1 and CDR2 sequences are SGDLS and YYNGEE. After removal of 0 bases from V and 4 bases from J, the junction contained 4 bases not matched to a gene. The CDR3 loop spans 16 amino acids. The DNA of the CDR3 is TGTGCCAGCAGCGTAGTCCTAGCGGGGGGAGCAGATACGCAGTATTTT. This gives the protein CASSVVLAGGADTQYF.

This chain uses TRBV7-2 with TRBJ1-6; no definite D call. Trimming left V 3 bases short and J 9 bases short, with 15 bases between. The CDR3 has 15 residues. Germline V gene data show CDR1 as SGHTA and CDR2 as FQGNSA. Here the CDR3 DNA reads TGTGCCAGCAGCTTCACTCTAACCCCCTCTTCACCCCTCCACTTT. Translated: CASSFTLTPSSPLHF.

This clone is a singleton in its sample. V gene TRBV30 combines with J gene TRBJ1-2; no clear D gene. CDR1 is GTSNPN and CDR2 is SVGIG in the germline V gene (reference sequence). The V end lost 0 bases, the J end lost 4 bases, and 15 bases lay between the germline ends. The CDR3 has 15 residues. The CDR3 loop reads CAWSVYPSGSYGYTF. DNA for the CDR3: TGTGCCTGGAGTGTATACCCTTCGGGGTCCTATGGCTACACCTTC.

The chain couples TRBV5-1 to TRBJ2-1; tentatively, D is TRBD1 (5 bases). V lost 4 bases to trimming and J lost 5 bases, with 13 bases between them. Germline-derived CDR1 and CDR2 are SGHRS and YFSETQ. This CDR3 is built from 14 residues. CDR3 protein: CASSISGAHNEQFF. The CDR3 bases are TGCGCCAGCAGCATTAGTGGGGCACACAATGAGCAGTTCTTC.

The chain employs TRBV25-1 and TRBJ2-3; D perhaps matches TRBD1 (5 bases). Trimming took 4 bases from V and 0 from J, leaving 11 bases between them. CDR1 MGHDK and CDR2 SYGVNS come from the germline V gene. This CDR3 has 15 amino acids. The chain's CDR3 is CASSVQGLSTDTQYF. The CDR3 region has the DNA TGTGCCAGCAGTGTCCAGGGTCTCAGCACAGATACGCAGTATTTT.

This chain connects TRBV6-5 to TRBJ1-4; 7 bases fit TRBD1. This CDR3 region has 15 residues. Trimming removed 1 base from V and 4 bases from J; junction bases left unmatched: 3. Germline lookup yields CDR1 MNHEY and CDR2 SVGAGI. This chain's CDR3 is CASSYFSGGNEKLFF. The CDR3 DNA follows: TGTGCCAGCAGTTACTTTTCAGGGGGTAATGAAAAACTGTTTTTT.

This clone was seen only once. Written as DNA, the CDR3 is TGTGCCAGCCAGGCGGGGGGGCGGACAGATACGCAGTATTTT. Translated: CASQAGGRTDTQYF. This chain uses TRBV7-2 with TRBJ2-3, with TRBD2 matching 9 bases. The ends lost 8 bases at V and 3 bases at J; junction bases unmatched: 6. The CDR3 is made up of 14 amino acids. CDR1 is SGHTA, CDR2 FQGNSA, per germline.

V is TRBV7-2 and J is TRBJ2-3; D gene uncertain. Trimming cost V 1 base and J 2 bases, with 10 bases left between them. The CDR3 covers 15 residues. Germline V gene lookup returns CDR1 SGHTA and CDR2 FQGNSA. In DNA form, the CDR3 reads TGTGCCAGCAGCTTAGTTCCTATTCACACAGATACGCAGTATTTT. It is translated as CASSLVPIHTDTQYF.

The chain employs TRBV6-5 and TRBJ1-6; 10 nucleotides line up with TRBD1. The CDR3 consists of 16 residues. V gave up 2 bases and J gave up 10 bases; unmatched junction bases: 8. In germline, CDR1 is MNHEY, CDR2 SVGAGI. The CDR3 DNA sequence: TGTGCCAGCAGTTACGCCTCCGGGACAGGGGAGTCACCCCTCCACTTT. Its translation is CASSYASGTGESPLHF.

In its sample, this clone was seen a few times. The rearrangement uses TRBV6-5 and TRBJ2-7; 7 bases are a match to TRBD1. Germline lookup yields CDR1 MNHEY and CDR2 SVGAGI. The CDR3 spans 13 residues. V lost 4 bases to trimming and J lost 1 base; unmatched junction nucleotides: 1. CDR3: CASSSGQSYEQYF. The CDR3, as DNA: TGTGCCAGCAGTTCGGGACAGTCCTACGAGCAGTACTTC.

The chain has TRBV7-6 and TRBJ2-6; tentative D call: TRBD1 (5 bases). V lost 0 bases, J lost 4 bases, and 10 bases lay in between. The V gene's germline CDR1 is SGHVS and CDR2 FNYEAQ. The CDR3 covers 16 residues. CDR3 sequence: CASSLATTGGANVLTF. The CDR3 coding sequence is TGTGCCAGCAGCTTAGCAACAACAGGCGGGGCCAACGTCCTGACTTTC.

In its sample, this clone was seen a few times. This chain joins TRBV7-2 and TRBJ2-3; D is perhaps TRBD2 (7 bases). Germline lookup yields CDR1 SGHTA and CDR2 FQGNSA. V lost 2 bases and J lost 5, with 14 bases in between. The CDR3 is made up of 15 amino acids. The CDR3 sequence is CASSLRGGALDTQYF. CDR3 bases: TGTGCCAGCAGCTTAAGGGGGGGCGCGTTAGATACGCAGTATTTT.

The chain uses TRBV7-9 and TRBJ1-4; TRBD1 aligns across 8 bases. Germline-derived CDR1 and CDR2 are SEHNR and FQNEAQ (reference sequence). This CDR3 region has 16 residues. V dropped 1 base and J dropped 5; count of bases not matched to a gene: 6. Here the CDR3 reads CASSLGAGTGNEKLFF. CDR3 coding DNA: TGTGCCAGCAGCTTAGGTGCTGGGACAGGAAATGAAAAACTGTTTTTT.

The chain carries TRBV5-1 and TRBJ1-1; D not certain. The germline V gene encodes CDR1 SGHRS and CDR2 YFSETQ. Trimming left V 5 bases short and J 1 base short, with 12 bases between. The CDR3 runs 14 residues. The CDR3 coding sequence is TGCGCCAGCAGACGAGTGGGCTCGAACACTGAAGCTTTCTTT. This sequence encodes CASRRVGSNTEAFF. Full variable domain (missing parts from reference TRBV5-1 and TRBJ1-1): KAGVTQTPRYLIKTRGQQVTLSCSPISGHRSVSWYQQTPGQGLQFLFEYFSETQRNKGNFPGRFSGRQFSNSRSEMNVSTLELGDSALYLCASRRVGSNTEAFFGQGTRLTVV.

Of note for this clone: The junction does not match germline at one end; this may be a read error. V usage is TRBV12-5 and J usage is TRBJ1-5; 7 bases align to TRBD1. There are 15 residues in the CDR3. Looked up from germline, CDR1 is LGHNT and CDR2 is FRNRAP. The DNA for the CDR3 is TGTGCTAGTGGCTTGGGACAGCCAGGTAGTCAGCCCCAGCATTTT. Amino acids: CASGLGQPGSQPQHF. Together with reference TRBV12-5 and TRBJ1-5, the CDR3 gives the full variable domain: DARVTQTPRHKVTEMGQEVTMRCQPILGHNTVFWYRQTMMQGLELLAYFRNRAPLDDSGMPKDRFSAEMPDATLATLKIQPSEPRDSAVYFCASGLGQPGSQPQHFGDGTRLSIL.

The rearrangement uses TRBV7-2 and TRBJ2-3; D not resolved. The CDR3 runs to 15 residues. The V and J ends lost 4 bases and 9 bases respectively, with 20 bases between them. In germline, CDR1 is SGHTA, CDR2 FQGNSA. CDR3 in amino acids: CASSSAYGNGLTQYF. The CDR3 DNA reads as TGTGCCAGCAGCTCAGCTTATGGTAACGGTTTGACGCAGTATTTT.

The V gene is TRBV5-5, the J gene TRBJ2-2; perhaps TRBD1 as D (6 bases). Germline CDR1 and CDR2: SGHKS and YYEKEE (reference sequence). V gave up 4 bases and J gave up 6 bases, with 10 bases separating them. This CDR3 is 13 amino acids long. The CDR3 nucleotides read TGTGCCAGCAGCCCACAGGGATCCGGGGAGCTGTTTTTT. Protein sequence: CASSPQGSGELFF.

Worth noting for this clone: Other DNA sequences of this sample code for an identical CDR3. This sequence joins TRBV6-5 and TRBJ2-5; no firm D call. Germline CDR1 reads MNHEY; CDR2 reads SVGAGI. Trimming stripped 8 bases from V and 4 bases from J, with 8 bases between. The CDR3 contains 11 residues. Here the CDR3 reads CASARGETQYF. Here the CDR3 DNA reads TGTGCCAGCGCACGAGGAGAGACCCAGTACTTC.

The J gene is TRBJ2-5, the V gene TRBV30; TRBD1 matches at 9 bases. With 2 bases clipped from V and 5 bases from J, the junction kept 9 bases outside the gene matches. CDR1 and CDR2 from the germline V gene are GTSNPN and SVGIG (reference sequence). The CDR3 contains 15 residues. The CDR3 loop reads CAWSIGQGIPETQYF. Written as DNA, the CDR3 is TGTGCCTGGAGTATAGGACAGGGGATTCCGGAGACCCAGTACTTC.

The chain joins TRBV11-2 to TRBJ2-2; D unresolved. The ends were cut back, 8 bases at V and 0 bases at J, with 13 bases in the middle. Germline CDR1 SGHAT, CDR2 FQNNGV. The length of the CDR3 is 15 residues. The DNA for the CDR3 is TGTGCCAGCCAGCTGTACAGCTCGAACACCGGGGAGCTGTTTTTT. It translates to CASQLYSSNTGELFF.

The rearrangement joins TRBV5-1 to TRBJ1-2, with a tentative D call TRBD1 (6 bases). CDR1 and CDR2 from the germline V gene are SGHRS and YFSETQ. The CDR3 extends over 16 amino acids. The ends were cut back, 0 bases at V and 1 base at J, with 13 bases in the middle. CDR3 coding DNA: TGCGCCAGCAGCTTGGACAGGGTCCCGCTTAACTATGGCTACACCTTC. Protein: CASSLDRVPLNYGYTF.

The chain links TRBV5-1 to TRBJ1-1; tentative D call: TRBD1 (5 bases). This CDR3 has 14 residues. V shed 3 bases and J shed 0 bases, with 9 bases lying between them. Germline assignment: CDR1 SGHRS and CDR2 YFSETQ. This CDR3 is CASSSTAMNTEAFF. For the CDR3, the DNA is TGCGCCAGCAGCTCGACAGCCATGAACACTGAAGCTTTCTTT.

The chain combines TRBV12-5 with TRBJ1-2; D gene ambiguous. The CDR3 totals 14 residues. Germline CDR1 and CDR2: LGHNT and FRNRAP. Trimming left V 1 base short and J 4 bases short, with 10 bases between. The CDR3 nucleotides are TGTGCTAGTGGTTTGGATACGTCGGTCTATGGCTACACCTTC. Its protein is CASGLDTSVYGYTF.

In this sample, this clone turned up once. One junction end does not reproduce the germline sequence, and a read error may be involved. The rearrangement links TRBV7-7 to TRBJ2-7, with D perhaps matching TRBD2 (5 bases). The CDR3 totals 14 residues. The germline V gene has CDR1 SSHAT and CDR2 FNYEAQ (reference sequence). CDR3 coding DNA: TGTGCTAGCAGCGGTGACACTCGGTTCTACGAGCAGTACTTC. This sequence encodes CASSGDTRFYEQYF. Complete variable domain (other parts from reference TRBV7-7 and TRBJ2-7): GAGVSQSPRYKVTKRGQDVTLRCDPISSHATLYWYQQALGQGPEFLTYFNYEAQPDKSGLPSDRFSAERPEGSISTLTIQRTEQRDSAMYRCASSGDTRFYEQYFGPGTRLTVT.

The chain joins TRBV6-5 to TRBJ2-5; 8 bases fit TRBD2. J lost 2 bases, V lost 8 bases, and 7 bases had no gene match. This CDR3 has 14 amino acids. CDR1 is MNHEY, CDR2 SVGAGI, per germline. The CDR3 reads CASQRELPQETQYF. Here the CDR3 DNA reads TGTGCCAGCCAGCGGGAGTTACCTCAAGAGACCCAGTACTTC.

This clone appeared once. This rearrangement joins TRBV19 to TRBJ1-3, with D hard to call. The length of the CDR3 is 14 residues. CDR1 LNHDA and CDR2 SQIVND come from the germline V gene (reference sequence). Trimming pared 3 bases from V and 3 bases from J, leaving 9 bases between. This chain's CDR3 is CASSISEVGNTIYF. The CDR3 region has the DNA TGTGCCAGTAGTATTTCGGAGGTTGGAAACACCATATATTTT.

The chain couples TRBV5-1 to TRBJ2-3, with 16 bases that match TRBD2. The V gene end was trimmed by 3 bases and the J gene end by 4 bases; junction bases not matched to a gene: 2. Germline assignment: CDR1 SGHRS and CDR2 YFSETQ. The CDR3 totals 16 residues. CDR3 residues: CASSWGLAGGADTQYF. CDR3 nucleotides: TGCGCCAGCAGCTGGGGACTAGCGGGAGGGGCAGATACGCAGTATTTT.

The genes are TRBV7-2 and TRBJ1-4, with D uncertain. The germline CDR1 and CDR2 sequences are SGHTA and FQGNSA. CDR3 length equals 14 residues. Trimming cost V 4 bases and J 10 bases, with 16 bases left between them. CDR3 protein: CASSSGPGGGKLFF. The CDR3 DNA reads as TGTGCCAGCAGCTCCGGCCCTGGCGGTGGAAAACTGTTTTTT.